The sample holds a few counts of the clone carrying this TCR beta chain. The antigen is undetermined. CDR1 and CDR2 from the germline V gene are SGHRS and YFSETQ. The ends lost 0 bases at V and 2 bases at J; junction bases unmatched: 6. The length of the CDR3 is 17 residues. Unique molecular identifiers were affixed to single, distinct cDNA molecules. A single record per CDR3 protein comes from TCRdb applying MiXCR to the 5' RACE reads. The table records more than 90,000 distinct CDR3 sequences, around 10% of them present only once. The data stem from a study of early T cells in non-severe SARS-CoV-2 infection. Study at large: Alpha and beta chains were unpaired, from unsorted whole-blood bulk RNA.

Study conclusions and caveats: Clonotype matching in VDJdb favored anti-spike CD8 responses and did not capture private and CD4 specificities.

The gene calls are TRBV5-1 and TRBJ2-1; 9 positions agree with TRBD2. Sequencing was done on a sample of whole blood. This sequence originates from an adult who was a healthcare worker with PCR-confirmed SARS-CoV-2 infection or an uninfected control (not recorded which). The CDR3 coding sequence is TGCGCCAGCAGCTTGGGGCTAGCGGGGTTTGCCTACAATGAGCAGTTCTTC. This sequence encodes CASSLGLAGFAYNEQFF.